This TCR beta chain was sequenced during a study of cytomegalovirus exposure and HLA in healthy donors. Study summary: The roughly 100 million unique TCR beta sequences, from roughly 170 million T cells, were found by an earlier analysis.

This clone is a singleton in its sample. Its antigen is not identified. PCR amplification relied on 60 Vbeta primers (plus 13 Jbeta primers). Assay: immunoSEQ multiplex PCR; the TCRdb copy retains only in-frame clones and omits some. The sample holds approximately 200,000 clones, about 83% seen once. General study results and limits: Altogether, 150 to 200 TCR beta chains were recorded as cytomegalovirus-associated. From TCR beta sequences, most subjects' HLA-A and HLA-B alleles were reportedly predicted accurately.

J gave up 6 bases and V 0 bases, and 5 bases lay outside the gene matches. Per germline, CDR1 ENHRY and CDR2 SYGVKD. The CDR3 length is 16 residues. The source of this sequence is a human donor in good health. The chain carries TRBV10-3 and TRBJ2-2; 9 bases are a match to TRBD2. The sample comprised PBMCs. The CDR3 protein is CAISESASGMAGELFF. In nucleotides, the CDR3 is TGTGCCATCAGTGAGTCAGCTAGCGGGATGGCCGGGGAGCTGTTTTTT.